The present TCR beta chain was sequenced within a study of blood T cell repertoires in COVID-19. Study-level information: Both acute and convalescent COVID-19 samples were obtained from the United States, Italy and Spain. T cells, B-cell-depleted T cells, or PBMCs provided the cDNA or gDNA that served as material.

In the original workflow: Using reference gene primer amplification, nucleated cell counts were estimated. Sequencing used immunoSEQ multiplex PCR; TCRdb keeps in-frame clones, though not all of them. For V, J and clone size, that table is used; D and trimming come from the DNA. The table has some 50,000 clones, about 79% seen once. Per the germline V gene, CDR1 is MDHEN and CDR2 is SYDVKM. This CDR3 contains 16 residues. The chain combines TRBV28 with TRBJ2-5; TRBD2 might be the D (5 bases). The J call could be wrong; TRBJ2-7 is a better fit for the DNA end. This clonotype originated in a human donor in a cohort sampled during active COVID-19. The sequenced material came from peripheral blood. The CDR3 protein is CASSLVIGNSAYEQYF. The CDR3 DNA reads TGTGCCAGCAGTTTAGTTATCGGGAACTCGGCCTACGAGCAGTACTTC.